This T cell receptor (beta chain) was sequenced in a study of T cell repertoires in cytomegalovirus infection. Study-wide context: CMV epitopes, recently identified HLA-C-restricted and well-studied HLA-B-restricted, were used. Signatures in public TCR beta sequences pointed to both CMV infection and matching HLA type.

Study conclusions and caveats: Dominant in the ex vivo response were TCR beta clonotypes restricted by HLA-C and specific for CMV.

Trimming pared 2 bases from V and 2 bases from J, leaving 7 bases between. This CDR3 is built from 13 residues. Germline assignment: CDR1 SGHTA and CDR2 FQGNSA. MiXCR, run by TCRdb on the reads, gives a single entry per CDR3 protein. Of about 480,000 distinct CDR3 sequences listed, about 33% are singletons. This clonotype was detected a few times. Its target is not known. V is TRBV7-2 and J is TRBJ2-7, with D possibly matching TRBD2 (5 bases). This sequence originates from a human donor in good health (CMV status not recorded). Some clones in this sample may be carry-over from other donors' samples. Source: cultured PBMCs, taken from culture after CMV antigen stimulation. CDR3: CASSLWRAYEQYF. CDR3 DNA: TGTGCCAGCAGCTTATGGCGGGCCTACGAGCAGTACTTC.